This is a list of T cell receptor beta chains from one sample in a study of CD8 T cells in Susac syndrome. TCRdb ran MiXCR on the immunoSEQ multiplex PCR reads and lists one entry per CDR3 protein. The data hold more than 70,000 distinct CDR3 sequences, with roughly 95% observed a single time. Sequenced sample: CD8+ T cells from PBMCs. The receptors were gathered from a human donor with Susac syndrome. The conserved cysteine and the conserved F or W are not part of the CDR3 here. D genes are given only for firm matches.

j_call d_call v_call cdr3_aa
TRBJ2-3 TRBD1 TRBV2 ASIGVDRGLPDTQY
TRBJ2-5 - TRBV21-1 ASSKDPGRETQY
TRBJ2-1 TRBD1 TRBV7-2 ASSSSGTGRNEQF
TRBJ2-1 TRBD2 TRBV9 ASSAGGQDEQF
TRBJ2-3 - TRBV25-1 ASPRQSTDTQY
TRBJ1-2 - TRBV12-3/TRBV12-4 ASGPENYGYT
TRBJ2-6 - TRBV9 ASSVGGSGANVLT
TRBJ2-2 TRBD2 TRBV7-8 ASSLPLAGVNTGELF
TRBJ1-3 - TRBV9 ASSDHRVESSGNTIY
TRBJ1-3 - TRBV3-1 ASSQDRGTGNTIY
TRBJ2-3 TRBD2 TRBV27 ASSLGTSGGSDTQY
TRBJ1-6 - TRBV5-1 ASSLEAAYNSPLH
TRBJ2-1 - TRBV9 ASSVAGVNEQF
TRBJ2-1 TRBD2 TRBV6-4 ASSEGLAGDPTGEQF
TRBJ2-1 - TRBV27 ASSLRVGRGQF
TRBJ2-6 TRBD1 TRBV29-1 SAPGQGKSGANVLT
TRBJ1-2 - TRBV30 AWSGGPYGYT
TRBJ1-2 - TRBV6-2/TRBV6-3 ASSYPDSSNYGYT
TRBJ1-5 - TRBV4-1 ASSQESTARTNQPQH
TRBJ2-1 TRBD2 TRBV2 ASSAEAGGSNEQF
TRBJ1-2 - TRBV29-1 SVEARHYGYT
TRBJ1-2 - TRBV4-1 ASSQEEVQSNYGYT
TRBJ2-2 - TRBV2 ASSVSVGTGELF
TRBJ2-7 TRBD1 TRBV7-8 ASSFWTGSSYEQY
TRBJ2-2 TRBD2 TRBV9 ASSQRGGYTGELF
TRBJ1-2 - TRBV7-9 ASSLAVPSYT
TRBJ1-3 - TRBV6-6 ASSPTSSGNTIY
TRBJ2-5 TRBD1 TRBV20-1 SARRDRGRVETQY
TRBJ2-3 - TRBV27 ASSRPRDTQY
TRBJ1-5 - TRBV5-6 ASSQRGGQPQH
TRBJ1-5 TRBD1 TRBV7-2 ASSSTGQVHQPQH
TRBJ2-1 TRBD2 TRBV14 ASSQERRGVYNEQF
TRBJ2-7 - TRBV7-8 ASRAQGYEQY
TRBJ2-7 TRBD2 TRBV29-1 SVEDAGGYEQY
TRBJ2-7 - TRBV7-9 ASSLGPRREQY
TRBJ1-3 TRBD1 TRBV20-1 SARDRDIGNTIY
TRBJ1-2 - TRBV7-9 ASSLGNGGYT
TRBJ2-7 - TRBV28 ASSPGYGQY
TRBJ1-1 - TRBV7-9 ASSSGRGTEAF
TRBJ1-2 - TRBV5-4 ASSPKEREGYGYT
TRBJ2-1 TRBD2 TRBV5-1 ASSTSGGIDEQF
TRBJ2-5 - TRBV7-9 ASSGGSPQETQY
TRBJ1-1 TRBD1 TRBV20-1 SASPGQGVSQNTEAF
TRBJ1-1 - TRBV11-2 ASRTPGGNTEAF
TRBJ2-1 - TRBV24-1 ATSDLEGFTVGEQF
TRBJ1-1 - TRBV20-1 SARDRNGGGTEAF
TRBJ2-6 - TRBV4-3 ASSQDSGGPANVLT
TRBJ2-7 - TRBV29-1 SVIRGPRYEQY
TRBJ2-3 TRBD2 TRBV6-2/TRBV6-3 ASLAGGHTDTQY
TRBJ1-5 - TRBV5-6 ASSFGSGQPQH
TRBJ1-1 - TRBV25-1 ASSDSFDGQGPEAF
TRBJ2-1 TRBD2 TRBV2 ASSLRTSYNEQF
TRBJ2-1 TRBD2 TRBV20-1 SAGVLAGGREQF
TRBJ2-3 TRBD2 TRBV14 ASSPTSGGGDTQY
TRBJ2-5 - TRBV4-1 ASSQVGEETQY
TRBJ1-2 - TRBV13 ASSLWGRGNYGYT
TRBJ1-2 - TRBV29-1 SVEERDNYGYT
TRBJ2-5 TRBD1 TRBV9 ASSYGTGQETQY
TRBJ2-1 - TRBV7-8 AVRGHYNEQF